This T cell receptor (beta chain) was captured by sequencing in a study of memory CD4+ T cells and cytomegalovirus serostatus. About the study: Of the healthy Belgian adults, under 10 were CMV seropositive and more than 20 seronegative.

As to this clone: Antigen unknown.

Findings of the study overall: About two fifths of the roughly 160 known CMV-associated TCRbeta sequences appeared in CD4+ memory. A US-trained random forest predicted CMV serostatus with median AUC roughly 0.9. The CMV-associated TCR signature appears largely within the CD4+ memory repertoire.

Clones were sequenced by immunoSEQ multiplex PCR, and TCRdb holds only the in-frame ones, with some missing. Among tens of thousands of clones listed, around 88% were seen once. Single viable CD3+CD4+CD8-CD45RO+ cells were sorted as the memory CD4+ T cells. The CDR3 contains 15 residues. CDR1 and CDR2 from the germline V gene are LNHNV and YYDKDF (reference sequence). V was trimmed by 0 bases and J by 2 bases, leaving 8 bases between them. The genes are TRBV15 and TRBJ1-3; weak D call: TRBD1 (6 bases). The source material was memory CD4+ T cells from blood. This sequence was found in an adult in good health and CMV-seropositive. CDR3 DNA: TGTGCCACCAGCAGAGACACAGGGACTGGAAACACCATATATTTT. Translating it yields CATSRDTGTGNTIYF.